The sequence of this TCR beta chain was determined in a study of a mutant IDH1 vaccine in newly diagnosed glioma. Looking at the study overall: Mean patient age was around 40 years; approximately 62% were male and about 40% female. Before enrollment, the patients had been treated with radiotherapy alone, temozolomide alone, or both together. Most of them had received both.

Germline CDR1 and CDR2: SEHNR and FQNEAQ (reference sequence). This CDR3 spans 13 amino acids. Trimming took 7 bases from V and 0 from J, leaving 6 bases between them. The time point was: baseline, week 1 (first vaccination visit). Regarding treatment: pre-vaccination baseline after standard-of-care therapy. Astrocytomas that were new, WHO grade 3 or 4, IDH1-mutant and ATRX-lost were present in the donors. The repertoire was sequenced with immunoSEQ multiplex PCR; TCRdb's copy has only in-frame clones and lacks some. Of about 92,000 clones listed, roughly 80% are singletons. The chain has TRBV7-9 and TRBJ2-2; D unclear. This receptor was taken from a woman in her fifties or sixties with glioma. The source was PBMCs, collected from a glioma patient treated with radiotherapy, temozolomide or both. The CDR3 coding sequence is TGTGCCAGCATGGCAGCGAACACCGGGGAGCTGTTTTTT. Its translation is CASMAANTGELFF.